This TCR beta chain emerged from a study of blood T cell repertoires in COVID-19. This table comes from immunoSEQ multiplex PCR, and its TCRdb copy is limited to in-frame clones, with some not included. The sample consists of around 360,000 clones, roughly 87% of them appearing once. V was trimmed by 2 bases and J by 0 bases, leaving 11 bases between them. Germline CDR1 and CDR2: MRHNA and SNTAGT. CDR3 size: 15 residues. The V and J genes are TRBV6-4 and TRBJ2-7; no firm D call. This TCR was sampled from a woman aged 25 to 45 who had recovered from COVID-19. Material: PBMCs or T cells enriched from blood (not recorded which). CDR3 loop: CASSDPIDNSYEQYF. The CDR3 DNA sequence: TGTGCCAGCAGTGACCCGATCGACAACTCCTACGAGCAGTACTTC.